This T cell receptor (beta chain) was observed in a study of T cells in Graves' hyperthyroidism and ophthalmopathy. V lost 5 bases and J lost 5, with 13 bases in between. The germline V gene has CDR1 SGHRS and CDR2 YFSETQ. This CDR3 spans 13 amino acids. Worth noting for this clonotype: Its antigen remains unidentified.

Regions amplified from RNA transcripts were the TCR beta CDR3 regions. TCR CDR3 regions were first amplified by RT-PCR with HTBI primers. Each CDR3 protein is one row after TCRdb ran MiXCR on the multiplex PCR reads. The sample contains more than 350,000 distinct CDR3 sequences, roughly 15% of which appear only once. Overall study results and limits: A 13 V-J signature model discriminated ophthalmopathy versus stable hyperthyroidism.

The TCR was taken from a woman in her sixties with Graves' ophthalmopathy. The material sequenced was blood. The chain has TRBV5-1 and TRBJ1-2; D might be TRBD1 (5 bases). The CDR3 reads CASRGVGKYGYTF. The CDR3 nucleotides read TGCGCCAGCAGAGGGGTGGGGAAGTATGGCTACACCTTC.